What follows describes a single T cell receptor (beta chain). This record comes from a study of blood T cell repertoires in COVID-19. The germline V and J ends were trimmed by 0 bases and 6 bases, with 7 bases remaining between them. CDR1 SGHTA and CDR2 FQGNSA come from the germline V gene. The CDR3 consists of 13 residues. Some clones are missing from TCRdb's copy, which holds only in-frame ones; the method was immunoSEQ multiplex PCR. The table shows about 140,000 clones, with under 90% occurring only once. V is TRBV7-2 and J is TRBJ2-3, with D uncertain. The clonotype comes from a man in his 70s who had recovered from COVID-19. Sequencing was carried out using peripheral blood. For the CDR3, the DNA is TGTGCCAGCAGCTTAGCTTTCAGGGATACGCAGTATTTT. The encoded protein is CASSLAFRDTQYF.